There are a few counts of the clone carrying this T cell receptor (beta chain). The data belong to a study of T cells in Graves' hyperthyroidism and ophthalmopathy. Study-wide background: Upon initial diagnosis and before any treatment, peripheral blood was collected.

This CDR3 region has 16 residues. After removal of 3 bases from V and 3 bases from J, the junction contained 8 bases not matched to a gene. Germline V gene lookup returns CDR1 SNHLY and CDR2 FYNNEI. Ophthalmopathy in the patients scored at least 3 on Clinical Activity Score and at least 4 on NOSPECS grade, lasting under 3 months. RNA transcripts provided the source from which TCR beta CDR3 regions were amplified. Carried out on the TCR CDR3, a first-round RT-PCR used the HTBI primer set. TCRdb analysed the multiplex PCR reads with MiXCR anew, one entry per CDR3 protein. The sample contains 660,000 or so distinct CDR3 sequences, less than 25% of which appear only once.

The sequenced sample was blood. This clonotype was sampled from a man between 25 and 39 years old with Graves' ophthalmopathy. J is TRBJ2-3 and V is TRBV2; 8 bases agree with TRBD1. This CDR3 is CASSDPGQGVTDTQYF. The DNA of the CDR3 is TGTGCCAGCAGTGACCCCGGACAGGGTGTTACAGATACGCAGTATTTT.